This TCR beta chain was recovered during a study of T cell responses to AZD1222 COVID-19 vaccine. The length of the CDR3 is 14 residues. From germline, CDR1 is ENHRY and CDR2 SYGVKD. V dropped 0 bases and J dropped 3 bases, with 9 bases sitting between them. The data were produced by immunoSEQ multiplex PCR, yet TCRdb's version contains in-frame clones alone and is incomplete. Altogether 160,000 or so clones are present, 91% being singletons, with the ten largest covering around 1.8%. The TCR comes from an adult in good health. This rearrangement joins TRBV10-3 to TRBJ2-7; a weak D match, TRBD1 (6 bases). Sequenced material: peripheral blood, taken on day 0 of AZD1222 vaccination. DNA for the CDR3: TGTGCCATCAGTGAGTCTGGCAGGGGCTACGAGCAGTACTTC. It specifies CAISESGRGYEQYF.